These 4 T cell receptor beta chains were sequenced from one sample in a study of blood T cells in healthy people across ages (dated by TCRdb to between 2014 and 2017). Library preparation used 5' RACE. These reads were obtained on an Illumina HiSeq 2500. A second roughly 6 to 12 cycle PCR used a sample-barcoded 5' primer and a J-beta primer mix. TCRdb trimmed the raw reads at Q25, called clones with MiXCR and kept productive beta chains. Each CDR3 protein appears once, grouped with its most common genes and DNA. The sample table records hundreds of thousands of distinct CDR3 sequences; more than 45% of these occur just once. The ten most abundant clones make up roughly 14% of the sample. Sequenced: blood. The source is a woman older than 75 in good health.

This clonotype was found many times. The gene calls are TRBV5-4 and TRBJ2-1; 12 bases are shared with TRBD2. V trimming: 7 bases; J trimming: 4 bases; junction bases outside the gene matches: 6. The CDR3 sequence is 15 residues long. Germline V gene lookup returns CDR1 SGHNT and CDR2 YYREEE (reference sequence). DNA of the CDR3: TGTGCCAGCGGCGTCACTAGCGGGGGGTACAATGAGCAGTTCTTC. Its protein product is CASGVTSGGYNEQFF.

V gene TRBV28 combines with J gene TRBJ2-7; D unresolved. V lost 1 base, J lost 2 bases, and 3 bases lay in between. This CDR3 has 12 residues. Germline V CDR1 and CDR2: MDHEN, SYDVKM. CDR3 in amino acids: CASSLLTYEQYF. Written as DNA, the CDR3 is TGTGCCAGCAGTTTATTGACCTACGAGCAGTACTTC.

V gene TRBV29-1 combines with J gene TRBJ2-7; perhaps D is TRBD1 or TRBD2 (5 bases each). The ends were cut back, 3 bases at V and 4 bases at J, with 7 bases in the middle. Germline CDR1 and CDR2: SQVTM and ANQGSEA. The CDR3 covers 11 residues. CDR3 DNA: TGCAGCGTTGACGAGGGGTACGAGCAGTACTTC. It encodes CSVDEGYEQYF.

This sequence joins TRBV5-1 and TRBJ2-1, with 10 bases aligning to TRBD2. The CDR3 spans 15 residues. The germline V gene has CDR1 SGHRS and CDR2 YFSETQ. The V gene end was trimmed by 4 bases and the J gene end by 6 bases; junction bases not matched to a gene: 7. CDR3 DNA sequence: TGCGCCAGCAGCAGCGGGGGGGGTTTCGTCAATGAGCAGTTCTTC. Translation gives CASSSGGGFVNEQFF. Looking up the rest from reference TRBV5-1 and TRBJ2-1 gives the full variable domain: KAGVTQTPRYLIKTRGQQVTLSCSPISGHRSVSWYQQTPGQGLQFLFEYFSETQRNKGNFPGRFSGRQFSNSRSEMNVSTLELGDSALYLCASSSGGGFVNEQFFGPGTRLTVL.